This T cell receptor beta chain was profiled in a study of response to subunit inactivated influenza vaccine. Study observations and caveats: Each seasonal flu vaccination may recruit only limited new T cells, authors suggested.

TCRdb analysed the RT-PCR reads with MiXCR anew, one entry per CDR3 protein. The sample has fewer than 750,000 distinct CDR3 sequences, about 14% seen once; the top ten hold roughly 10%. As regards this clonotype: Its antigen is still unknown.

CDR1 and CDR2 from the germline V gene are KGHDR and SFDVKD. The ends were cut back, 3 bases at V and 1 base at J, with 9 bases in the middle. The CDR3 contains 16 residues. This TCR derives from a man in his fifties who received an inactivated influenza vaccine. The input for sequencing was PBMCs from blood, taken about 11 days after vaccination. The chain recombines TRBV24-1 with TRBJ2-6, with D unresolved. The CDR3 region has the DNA TGTGCCACCAGTGATGGCGTTTGGTCTGGGGCCAACGTCCTGACTTTC. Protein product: CATSDGVWSGANVLTF.